One sample yielded the 21 T cell receptor beta chains listed below, sequenced in a study of Graves' ophthalmopathy and Graves' hyperthyroidism. Researchers took RNA transcripts and amplified TCR beta CDR3 regions from them. First-round RT-PCR employed HTBI primers, with a second-round multiplex PCR after it. In TCRdb, the multiplex PCR reads were re-called with MiXCR into one record per CDR3 protein. Of 40,000 or so distinct CDR3 sequences in the sample, around half are singletons; the top ten hold roughly 24%. The sequencing sample was made of peripheral blood. The origin of the receptors is an adult woman with stable Graves' hyperthyroidism.

Concerning this clonotype: The CDR3 end shows no conserved phenylalanine or tryptophan, and so a read error is likely. This rearrangement joins TRBV4-2 to TRBJ2-5, with D tentatively TRBD1 or TRBD2 (5 bases each). Germline assignment: CDR1 LGHNA and CDR2 YNFKEQ. CDR3 length equals 10 residues. V was clipped by 11 bases and J by 4 bases, with 8 bases between them. The CDR3 reads CAVGTETQYS. CDR3 nucleotides: TGTGCCGTGGGGACAGAGACCCAGTACTCC.

This clonotype has ten or more counts. The J gene is TRBJ2-5, the V gene TRBV15; perhaps TRBD1 as D (5 bases). Per germline, CDR1 LNHNV and CDR2 YYDKDF (reference sequence). V lost 0 bases, J lost 2 bases, and 10 bases lay in between. This CDR3 spans 15 amino acids. DNA for the CDR3: TGTGCCACCAGCAGAGAATCGAGGACACAAGAGACCCAGTACTTC. Protein sequence: CATSRESRTQETQYF.

This clonotype was recorded at least ten times. The chain recombines TRBV3-1 with TRBJ1-1; a possible D gene is TRBD1 (5 bases). V lost 4 bases and J 4 bases, leaving 13 bases between the germline ends. This CDR3 spans 14 amino acids. The germline gives CDR1 LGHDT, CDR2 YNNKEL (reference sequence). The CDR3 DNA sequence: TGTGCCAGCAGCCCGGGACGGGCGGGCACTGAAGCTTTCTTT. Encoded protein: CASSPGRAGTEAFF.

The rearrangement uses TRBV7-9 and TRBJ2-7; D may be TRBD1 (6 bases). Germline CDR1 SEHNR, CDR2 FQNEAQ (reference sequence). Trimming took 4 bases from V and 5 from J, leaving 15 bases between them. The CDR3 loop spans 14 amino acids. The CDR3 nucleotides read TGTGCCAGCAGCTCGATACAGGGAGACGACGAGCAGTACTTC. Its translation is CASSSIQGDDEQYF.

This clonotype showed up many times. The V call is TRBV28, the J call TRBJ1-1; D is possibly TRBD1 (5 bases). The V end was cut by 9 bases, the J end by 10 bases, with 21 bases between. Germline-derived CDR1 and CDR2 are MDHEN and SYDVKM. The CDR3 sequence is 13 residues long. The CDR3 is CASNVGDGVRAFF. The CDR3 region has the DNA TGTGCCAGTAACGTCGGGGACGGGGTGAGAGCTTTCTTT.

This clonotype was counted once. V usage is TRBV2 and J usage is TRBJ1-2; TRBD1 matches 11 bases. Germline trimming cut 8 bases from V and 8 bases from J; bases unmatched to any gene: 13. Germline assignment: CDR1 SNHLY and CDR2 FYNNEI. The CDR3 spans 15 residues. The CDR3 region is CASGGQGAQSGGYTF. In DNA, the CDR3 is TGTGCCAGCGGCGGACAGGGGGCGCAGAGCGGCGGCTACACCTTC.

Notes on this clonotype: The junction departs from germline at one end; a sequencing error may be responsible. The rearrangement uses TRBV4-1 and TRBJ2-5, with a tentative D call TRBD2 (6 bases). The CDR3 totals 14 residues. CDR1 and CDR2 from the germline V gene are MGHRA and YSYEKL. CDR3 protein: CASSQEEGVETQYF. In nucleotides, the CDR3 is TGTGCCAGCAGCCAAGAGGAGGGCGTCGAGACCCAGTACTTC.

This clonotype was recorded once. The genes are TRBV29-1 and TRBJ2-7; possibly TRBD1 or TRBD2 for D (5 bases each). The germline V gene has CDR1 SQVTM and CDR2 ANQGSEA. The CDR3 runs 13 residues. V gave up 5 bases and J gave up 2 bases, with 13 bases separating them. The chain's CDR3 is CSVTTTGPYEQYF. The CDR3 coding sequence is TGCAGCGTTACTACTACGGGGCCCTACGAGCAGTACTTC.

The rearrangement joins TRBV14 to TRBJ1-2; 8 bases are shared with TRBD1. The germline V gene has CDR1 SGHDN and CDR2 FVKESK. The junction had 10 bases not matched to a gene; V was cut back by 6 bases and J by 4 bases. The length of the CDR3 is 15 residues. The CDR3 spells CASSLDRVGAYGYTF. The CDR3 bases are TGTGCCAGCAGTTTGGACAGGGTGGGGGCCTATGGCTACACCTTC. The whole variable domain, remainder taken from reference TRBV14 and TRBJ1-2, is EAGVTQFPSHSVIEKGQTVTLRCDPISGHDNLYWYRRVMGKEIKFLLHFVKESKQDESGMPNNRFLAERTGGTYSTLKVQPAELEDSGVYFCASSLDRVGAYGYTFGSGTRLTVV.

The chain has TRBV15 and TRBJ1-1; D is unresolved. Trimming pared 0 bases from V and 1 base from J, leaving 6 bases between. The CDR3 runs 14 residues. Looked up from germline, CDR1 is LNHNV and CDR2 is YYDKDF (reference sequence). CDR3 loop: CATSRDRRNTEAFF. CDR3 sequence (DNA): TGTGCCACCAGCAGAGATAGAAGGAACACTGAAGCTTTCTTT. Full variable domain (remainder filled in from reference TRBV15 and TRBJ1-1): DAMVIQNPRYQVTQFGKPVTLSCSQTLNHNVMYWYQQKSSQAPKLLFHYYDKDFNNEADTPDNFQSRRPNTSFCFLDIRSPGLGDTAMYLCATSRDRRNTEAFFGQGTRLTVV.

A single count supports this clonotype. V gene TRBV7-3 combines with J gene TRBJ2-3, with D possibly matching TRBD1 (6 bases). The CDR3 runs 14 residues. Germline lookup yields CDR1 SGHTA and CDR2 FQGTGA. V dropped 2 bases and J dropped 4 bases, with 10 bases sitting between them. The CDR3 sequence is CASSLAPGADTQYF. In nucleotides, the CDR3 is TGTGCCAGCAGCTTAGCTCCAGGGGCAGATACGCAGTATTTT.

This chain links TRBV20-1 with TRBJ2-7, with 7 bases aligning to TRBD1. With 6 bases clipped from V and 4 bases from J, the junction kept 12 bases outside the gene matches. The V gene's germline CDR1 is DFQATT and CDR2 SNEGSKA (reference sequence). The CDR3 contains 14 residues. The DNA for the CDR3 is TGCAGTGCCCCTAACGGGACAGCAGGATACGAGCAGTACTTC. It translates to CSAPNGTAGYEQYF.

The rearrangement joins TRBV20-1 to TRBJ2-7, with 11 positions matching TRBD2. Germline CDR1 reads DFQATT; CDR2 reads SNEGSKA (reference sequence). Trimming removed 5 bases from V and 2 bases from J; junction bases left unmatched: 2. The CDR3 has 13 residues. Here the CDR3 reads CSALAGGAYEQYF. The CDR3, as DNA: TGCAGTGCTTTAGCGGGAGGGGCCTACGAGCAGTACTTC.

This clonotype was observed once. At one end the junction does not follow the germline gene, possibly because of a read error. The CDR3 nucleotides are TGCGCCAGCAGCTTGGGACCTAAAGCCGGCGAGCGGTACTTC. It specifies CASSLGPKAGERYF. J is TRBJ2-7 and V is TRBV2, with D perhaps matching TRBD1 or TRBD2 (5 bases each). The CDR3 spans 14 residues. Germline V gives CDR1 SNHLY, CDR2 FYNNEI.

The V gene is TRBV13, the J gene TRBJ2-5; D is perhaps TRBD1 (5 bases). V lost 2 bases to trimming and J lost 3 bases, with 13 bases between them. This CDR3 spans 15 amino acids. The germline V gene encodes CDR1 PRHDT and CDR2 FYEKMQ (reference sequence). This chain's CDR3 is CASSLRTRMKETQYF. The CDR3 bases are TGTGCCAGCAGCTTACGGACACGGATGAAAGAGACCCAGTACTTC.

The chain is built from TRBV7-9 and TRBJ2-5; 9 positions agree with TRBD2. Germline-derived CDR1 and CDR2 are SEHNR and FQNEAQ (reference sequence). This CDR3 has 16 amino acids. The J segment lost 5 bases and the V segment lost 5 bases, leaving 12 bases of the junction unmatched. The CDR3 DNA sequence: TGTGCCAGCAGCCCGGTTGGCGGGAGGGCCCGTGAGACCCAGTACTTC. This translates into CASSPVGGRARETQYF.

This clonotype has a count of ten or more. This chain uses TRBV5-1 with TRBJ2-6; TRBD1 agrees at 10 bases. The CDR3 runs 16 residues. Germline trimming cut 3 bases from V and 0 bases from J; bases unmatched to any gene: 0. Germline CDR1 SGHRS, CDR2 YFSETQ. The CDR3 nucleotides read TGCGCCAGCAGCTGGGACAGGGGCTCTGGGGCCAACGTCCTGACTTTC. Its translation: CASSWDRGSGANVLTF.

With regard to this clonotype: Germline is not matched at one junction end, which may reflect a read error. This chain joins TRBV10-3 and TRBJ2-7, with a weak D call TRBD2 (5 bases). CDR1 and CDR2 (germline): ENHRY, SYGVKD. The CDR3 spans 14 residues. In DNA, the CDR3 is TGTGCCATCAGTGATCAAGCGGTCTCCTACGAGCAGTGCTTC. This gives the protein CAISDQAVSYEQCF.

This clonotype has just a few counts. J is TRBJ1-5 and V is TRBV6-5, with D maybe TRBD1 (6 bases). The V gene lost 5 bases and the J gene lost 2 bases, with 10 bases spanning the gap. In germline, CDR1 is MNHEY, CDR2 SVGAGI. The CDR3 sequence is 14 residues long. CDR3 coding DNA: TGTGCCAGCAGTGGGGGGCAGGGCAATCAGCCCCAGCATTTT. This encodes CASSGGQGNQPQHF.

In regard to this clonotype: The CDR3 does not close with the conserved phenylalanine or tryptophan, likely indicating a read error. The rearrangement uses TRBV20-1 and TRBJ1-5, with D hard to call. V shed 2 bases and J shed 5 bases, with 13 bases lying between them. From germline, CDR1 is DFQATT and CDR2 SNEGSKA (reference sequence). The CDR3 is 14 residues long. CDR3: CSARPAQSDQPQHL. CDR3 in DNA: TGCAGTGCTAGACCCGCGCAGTCCGATCAGCCCCAGCATCTT.

This clonotype has just one count. V gene TRBV20-1 combines with J gene TRBJ2-7; D is possibly TRBD1 (6 bases). Trimming pared 1 base from V and 0 bases from J, leaving 13 bases between. The length of the CDR3 is 15 residues. Germline V gene lookup returns CDR1 DFQATT and CDR2 SNEGSKA (reference sequence). The CDR3 DNA sequence: TGCAGTGCTAGAGGTCCTGAGGACAGCTCCTACGAGCAGTACTTC. It codes for CSARGPEDSSYEQYF.